This entry is about one T cell receptor beta chain. The sample is drawn from a study of CD8 T cells in Susac syndrome. Reverse transcription used 0.5 to 1 ug RNA and random hexamers. TCRdb re-called the immunoSEQ multiplex PCR reads with MiXCR, one entry per CDR3 protein. The sample carries 160,000 or so distinct CDR3 sequences, approximately 90% recorded once. The V gene lost 2 bases and the J gene lost 3 bases, with 10 bases spanning the gap. The CDR3 consists of 14 residues. Germline V lookup: CDR1 SGHTA, CDR2 FQGNSA. Sequencing used CD4+ T cells from PBMCs. This clonotype was obtained from a human donor in good health. V is TRBV7-2 and J is TRBJ1-2; tentative D call: TRBD1 (5 bases). In DNA form, the CDR3 reads TGTGCCAGCAGCTTAAGTATGGGGGACTATGGCTACACCTTC. Translated: CASSLSMGDYGYTF.